The clone carrying this T cell receptor (beta chain) has only a few counts. This CDR3 comprises 14 residues. Looked up from germline, CDR1 is SEHNR and CDR2 is FQNEAQ (reference sequence). V shed 7 bases and J shed 4 bases, with 16 bases lying between them. Amplified TCR beta CDR3 regions derived from RNA transcripts. During a first-round RT-PCR of the TCR CDR3, the HTBI primer set was used. TCRdb redid the calling of the multiplex PCR reads with MiXCR, one entry per CDR3 protein. Seen here are hundreds of thousands of distinct CDR3 sequences, about 45% observed once, and the top ten hold less than 9%. This entry belongs to a study of T cells in Graves' hyperthyroidism and ophthalmopathy.

The chain links TRBV7-9 to TRBJ1-2; a possible D gene is TRBD1 (5 bases). The TCR was taken from an adult man with Graves' disease, either hyperthyroidism or ophthalmopathy (not recorded which). The sample was peripheral blood or thyroid tissue (not recorded which). Here the CDR3 DNA reads TGTGCCAGCATCCCGGGACGCAGCTTCTATGGCTACACCTTC. Its translation: CASIPGRSFYGYTF.